The following is a T cell receptor beta chain sequence with its context. What it recognizes is unknown. The data were taken from a study of monozygotic twins with inflammatory bowel disease. Whole-study findings and limits: Evidence failed to back one strong IBD-linked signal or clonotype.

The CDR3 is 12 residues long. Germline CDR1 and CDR2: DFQATT and SNEGSKA (reference sequence). The authors made each sample's cDNA in eight separate reactions. Template switching incorporated UMIs with a 6-nucleotide sample barcode. With the 5' RACE reads reprocessed, TCRdb shows one record per CDR3 protein and no DNA. The sample data list 350,000 to 550,000 distinct CDR3 sequences. The chain joins TRBV20-1 to TRBJ1-1. This sequence originates from a human donor with ulcerative colitis or Crohn's disease, or a healthy co-twin of an affected twin (not recorded which). Sequenced material: blood. The CDR3: CSAAVPNTEAFF.